Presented here are 4 T cell receptor beta chains from one specimen sequenced in a study of blood T cell repertoires in COVID-19. Produced via immunoSEQ multiplex PCR; TCRdb's table is partial and in-frame only. The sample has roughly 15,000 clones; around nine tenths are singletons. The sequenced sample was peripheral blood. Receptors were obtained from a man aged 55 to 70 with active COVID-19.

The chain has TRBV7-9 and TRBJ1-4, with D maybe TRBD1 (6 bases). The CDR3 consists of 15 residues. Trimming stripped 5 bases from V and 8 bases from J, with 18 bases between. Germline values: CDR1 SEHNR, CDR2 FQNEAQ (reference sequence). The CDR3 sequence is CASSTVDRHGEKLFF. The CDR3 nucleotides are TGTGCCAGCAGCACGGTCGACAGGCACGGGGAAAAACTGTTTTTT.

The chain recombines TRBV29-1 with TRBJ2-6, with D possibly being TRBD2 (5 bases). Germline CDR1 is SQVTM and CDR2 is ANQGSEA. Trimming cost V 6 bases and J 4 bases, with 10 bases left between them. CDR3 length: 13 amino acids. CDR3 coding DNA: TGCAGCGTGCGGGCTCTGGGGGCCAACGTCCTGACTTTC. Protein: CSVRALGANVLTF.

The chain is built from TRBV9 and TRBJ2-5, with a possible D match to TRBD2 (6 bases). The germline V and J ends were trimmed by 0 bases and 4 bases, with 10 bases remaining between them. The CDR3 length is 14 residues. Germline V gene lookup returns CDR1 SGDLS and CDR2 YYNGEE. The CDR3 DNA is TGTGCCAGCAGCGTAGGGGGGGTCCTAGAGACCCAGTACTTC. This sequence encodes CASSVGGVLETQYF.

The J gene is TRBJ2-4, the V gene TRBV9; 8 bases align to TRBD2. V trimming: 3 bases; J trimming: 4 bases; junction bases outside the gene matches: 12. The CDR3 totals 17 residues. CDR1 and CDR2 from the germline V gene are SGDLS and YYNGEE. The CDR3 coding sequence is TGTGCCAGCAGCGCCGAGGGCCGCGGGGGGAGTAAAAACATTCAGTACTTC. This gives the protein CASSAEGRGGSKNIQYF.